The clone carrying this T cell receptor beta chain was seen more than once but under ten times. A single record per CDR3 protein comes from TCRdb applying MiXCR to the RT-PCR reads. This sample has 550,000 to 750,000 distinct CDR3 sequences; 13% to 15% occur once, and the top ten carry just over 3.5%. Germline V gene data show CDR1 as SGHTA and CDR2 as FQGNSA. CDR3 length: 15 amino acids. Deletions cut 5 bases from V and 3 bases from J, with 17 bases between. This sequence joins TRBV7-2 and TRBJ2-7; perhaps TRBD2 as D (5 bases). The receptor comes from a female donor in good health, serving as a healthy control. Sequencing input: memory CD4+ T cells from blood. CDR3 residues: CASSLVVTRDYEQYF. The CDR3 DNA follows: TGTGCCAGCAGCCTAGTGGTCACCCGGGACTACGAGCAGTACTTC.